This TCR beta chain was obtained from a study of CD8 T cells in Susac syndrome. Losses at the gene ends were 3 bases for V and 4 bases for J; bases not matched to a gene: 7. CDR1 and CDR2 (germline): SSHAT, FNYEAQ (reference sequence). The CDR3 sequence is 15 residues long. CD8+ and CD4+ T cells circulating in blood were sequenced for TCR beta. Random hexamers were used to reverse transcribe the RNA input (roughly 0.5 to 1 ug). The authors amplified TCR beta CDR3 across 54 Vbeta and 13 Jbeta using immunoSEQ multiplex PCR. In TCRdb, the immunoSEQ multiplex PCR reads were re-called with MiXCR into one record per CDR3 protein. Of 110,000 to 150,000 distinct CDR3 sequences listed, under 97% are singletons.

This TCR came from a human donor with Susac syndrome. The chain combines TRBV7-7 with TRBJ2-5, with TRBD2 matching 8 bases. The specimen was CD4+ T cells from PBMCs. CDR3: CASSFLAGGIETQYF. The CDR3 DNA reads TGTGCCAGCAGCTTTCTGGCGGGAGGTATAGAGACCCAGTACTTC.